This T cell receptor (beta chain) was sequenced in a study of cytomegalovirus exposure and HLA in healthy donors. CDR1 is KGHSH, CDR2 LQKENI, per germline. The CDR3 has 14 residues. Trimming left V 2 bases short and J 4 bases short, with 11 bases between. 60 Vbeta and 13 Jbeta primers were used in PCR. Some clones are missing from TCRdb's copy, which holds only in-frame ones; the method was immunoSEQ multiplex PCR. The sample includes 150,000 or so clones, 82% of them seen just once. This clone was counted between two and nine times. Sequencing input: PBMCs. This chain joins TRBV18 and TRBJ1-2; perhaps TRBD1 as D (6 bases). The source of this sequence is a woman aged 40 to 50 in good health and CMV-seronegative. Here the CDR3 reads CASSPAGGTYGYTF. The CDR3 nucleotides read TGTGCCAGCTCACCAGCGGGGGGCACCTATGGCTACACCTTC.